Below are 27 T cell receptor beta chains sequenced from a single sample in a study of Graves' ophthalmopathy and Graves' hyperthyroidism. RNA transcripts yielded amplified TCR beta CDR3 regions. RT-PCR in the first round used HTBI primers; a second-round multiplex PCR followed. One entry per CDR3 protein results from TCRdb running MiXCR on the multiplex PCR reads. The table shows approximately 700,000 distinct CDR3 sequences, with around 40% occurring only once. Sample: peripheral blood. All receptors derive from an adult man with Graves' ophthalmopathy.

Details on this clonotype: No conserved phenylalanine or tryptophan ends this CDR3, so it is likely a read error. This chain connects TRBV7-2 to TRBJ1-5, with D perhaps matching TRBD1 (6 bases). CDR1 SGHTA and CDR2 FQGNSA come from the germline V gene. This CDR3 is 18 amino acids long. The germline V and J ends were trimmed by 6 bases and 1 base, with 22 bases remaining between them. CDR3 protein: CASSHSRIQGESNQPQHL. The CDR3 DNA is TGTGCCAGCAGTCACAGCCGAATACAGGGAGAAAGCAATCAGCCCCAGCATCTT.

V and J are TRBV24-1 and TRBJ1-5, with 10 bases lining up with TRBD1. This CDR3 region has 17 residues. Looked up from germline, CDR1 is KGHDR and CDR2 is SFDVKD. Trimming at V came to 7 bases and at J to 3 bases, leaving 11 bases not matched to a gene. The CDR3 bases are TGTGCCACCAGCAGCCCGACCGGGACAGGGGACAATCAGCCCCAGCATTTT. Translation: CATSSPTGTGDNQPQHF.

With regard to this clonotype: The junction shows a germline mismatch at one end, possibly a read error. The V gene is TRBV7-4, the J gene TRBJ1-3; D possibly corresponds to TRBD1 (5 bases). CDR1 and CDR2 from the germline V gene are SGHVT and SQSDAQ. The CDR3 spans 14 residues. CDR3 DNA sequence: TGTGCCGGCAGCTCCTCAGGGTCTGGAAACACCATATATTTT. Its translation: CAGSSSGSGNTIYF.

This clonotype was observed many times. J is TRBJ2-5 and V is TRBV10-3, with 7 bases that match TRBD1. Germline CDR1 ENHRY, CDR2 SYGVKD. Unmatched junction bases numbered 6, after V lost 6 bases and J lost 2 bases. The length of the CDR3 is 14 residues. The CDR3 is CAIRRDSKQETQYF. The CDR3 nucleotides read TGTGCCATCAGACGGGACAGCAAACAAGAGACCCAGTACTTC.

CDR3 region: CASSQDLGATSEAFF. In nucleotides, the CDR3 is TGTGCCAGCAGCCAAGACCTGGGGGCTACTTCGGAAGCTTTCTTT. The chain has TRBV7-9 and TRBJ1-1, with D tentatively TRBD1 (6 bases). V lost 5 bases to trimming and J lost 8 bases, with 21 bases between them. Germline lookup yields CDR1 SEHNR and CDR2 FQNEAQ (reference sequence). The CDR3 spans 15 residues.

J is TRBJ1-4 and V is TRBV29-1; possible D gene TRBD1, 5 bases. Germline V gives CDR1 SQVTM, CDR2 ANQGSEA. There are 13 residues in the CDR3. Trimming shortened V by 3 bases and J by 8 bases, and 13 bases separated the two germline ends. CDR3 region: CSVDRASGEKLFF. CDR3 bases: TGCAGCGTTGACAGGGCCAGTGGGGAAAAACTGTTTTTT.

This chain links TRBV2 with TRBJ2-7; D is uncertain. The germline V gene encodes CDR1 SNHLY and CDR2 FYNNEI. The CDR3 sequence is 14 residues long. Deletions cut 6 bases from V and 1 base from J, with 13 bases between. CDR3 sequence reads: CASSPKATSYEQYF. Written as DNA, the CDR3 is TGTGCCAGCAGCCCGAAGGCAACATCCTACGAGCAGTACTTC.

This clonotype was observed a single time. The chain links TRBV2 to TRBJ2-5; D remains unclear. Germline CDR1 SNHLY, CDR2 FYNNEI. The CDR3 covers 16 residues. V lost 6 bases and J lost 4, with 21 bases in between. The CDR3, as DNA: TGTGCCAGCAGCTTAATAGCCGGGCTGAAAGGAGAGACCCAGTACTTC. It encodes CASSLIAGLKGETQYF. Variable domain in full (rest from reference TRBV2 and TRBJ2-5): EPEVTQTPSHQVTQMGQEVILRCVPISNHLYFYWYRQILGQKVEFLVSFYNNEISEKSEIFDDQFSVERPDGSNFTLKIRSTKLEDSAMYFCASSLIAGLKGETQYFGPGTRLLVL.

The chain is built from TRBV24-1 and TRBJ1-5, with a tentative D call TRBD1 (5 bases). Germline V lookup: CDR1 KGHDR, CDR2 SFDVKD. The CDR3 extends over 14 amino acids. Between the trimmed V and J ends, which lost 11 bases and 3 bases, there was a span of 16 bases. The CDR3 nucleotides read TGTGCCAGCAGCCGGGGGACGGACAATCAGCCCCAGCATTTT. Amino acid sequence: CASSRGTDNQPQHF.

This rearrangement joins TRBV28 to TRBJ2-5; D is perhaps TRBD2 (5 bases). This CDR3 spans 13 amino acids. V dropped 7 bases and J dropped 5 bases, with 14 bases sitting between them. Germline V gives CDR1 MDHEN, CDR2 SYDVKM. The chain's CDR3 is CASTVRASETQYF. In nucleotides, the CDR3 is TGTGCCAGCACCGTGCGGGCTAGCGAGACCCAGTACTTC. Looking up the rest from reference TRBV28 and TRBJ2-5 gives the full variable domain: DVKVTQSSRYLVKRTGEKVFLECVQDMDHENMFWYRQDPGLGLRLIYFSYDVKMKEKGDIPEGYSVSREKKERFSLILESASTNQTSMYLCASTVRASETQYFGPGTRLLVL.

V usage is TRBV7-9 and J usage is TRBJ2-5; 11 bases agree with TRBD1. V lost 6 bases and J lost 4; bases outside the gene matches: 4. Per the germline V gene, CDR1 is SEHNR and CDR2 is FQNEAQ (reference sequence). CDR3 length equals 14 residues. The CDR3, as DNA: TGTGCCAGCAGGGGACAGGGGGTAGGAGAGACCCAGTACTTC. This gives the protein CASRGQGVGETQYF. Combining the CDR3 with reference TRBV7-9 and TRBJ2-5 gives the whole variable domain DTGVSQNPRHKITKRGQNVTFRCDPISEHNRLYWYRQTLGQGPEFLTYFQNEAQLEKSRLLSDRFSAERPKGSFSTLEIQRTEQGDSAMYLCASRGQGVGETQYFGPGTRLLVL.

The CDR3 loop is CATSGTPNTGELFF. The CDR3 nucleotides read TGTGCCACCAGTGGGACACCGAACACCGGGGAGCTGTTTTTT. The chain couples TRBV24-1 to TRBJ2-2; a possible D gene is TRBD1 (5 bases). The germline CDR1 and CDR2 sequences are KGHDR and SFDVKD. V lost 5 bases and J 0 bases, leaving 6 bases between the germline ends. There are 14 residues in the CDR3.

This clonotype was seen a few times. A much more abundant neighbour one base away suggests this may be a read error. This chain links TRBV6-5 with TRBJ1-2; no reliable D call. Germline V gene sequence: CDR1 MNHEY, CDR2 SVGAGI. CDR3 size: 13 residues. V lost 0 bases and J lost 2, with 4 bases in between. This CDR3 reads CASSYSGNYGYTF. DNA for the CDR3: TGTGCCAGCAGTTACTCAGGGAACTATGGCTACACCTTC.

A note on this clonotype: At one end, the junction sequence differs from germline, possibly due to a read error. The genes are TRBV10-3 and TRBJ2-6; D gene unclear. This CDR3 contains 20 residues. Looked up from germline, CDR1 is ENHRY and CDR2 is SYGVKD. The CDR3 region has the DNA TGTGCCAGCAGTTACGAGGTCGATTATTTGTCTCGCTCTGGGGCCAACGTCCTGACTTTC. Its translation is CASSYEVDYLSRSGANVLTF.

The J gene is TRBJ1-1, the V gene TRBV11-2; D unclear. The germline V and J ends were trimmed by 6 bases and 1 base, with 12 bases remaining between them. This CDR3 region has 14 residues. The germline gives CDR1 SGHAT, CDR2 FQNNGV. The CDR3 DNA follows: TGTGCCAGCAGTTTCGTCCTTCCGAACACTGAAGCTTTCTTT. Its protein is CASSFVLPNTEAFF.

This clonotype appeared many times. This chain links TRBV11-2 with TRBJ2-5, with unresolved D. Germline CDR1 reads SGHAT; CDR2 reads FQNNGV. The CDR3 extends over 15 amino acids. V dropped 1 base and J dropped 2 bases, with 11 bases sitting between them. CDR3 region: CASSLGFTQQETQYF. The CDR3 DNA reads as TGTGCCAGCAGCTTAGGGTTCACCCAACAAGAGACCCAGTACTTC. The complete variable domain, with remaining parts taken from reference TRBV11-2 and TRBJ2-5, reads EAGVAQSPRYKIIEKRQSVAFWCNPISGHATLYWYQQILGQGPKLLIQFQNNGVVDDSQLPKDRFSAERLKGVDSTLKIQPAKLEDSAVYLCASSLGFTQQETQYFGPGTRLLVL.

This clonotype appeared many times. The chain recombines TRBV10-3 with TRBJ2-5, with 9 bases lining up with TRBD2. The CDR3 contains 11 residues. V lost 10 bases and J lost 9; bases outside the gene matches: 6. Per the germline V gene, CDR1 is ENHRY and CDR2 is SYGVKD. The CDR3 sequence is CATPASGAQYF. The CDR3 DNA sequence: TGTGCCACTCCCGCTAGCGGGGCCCAGTACTTC.

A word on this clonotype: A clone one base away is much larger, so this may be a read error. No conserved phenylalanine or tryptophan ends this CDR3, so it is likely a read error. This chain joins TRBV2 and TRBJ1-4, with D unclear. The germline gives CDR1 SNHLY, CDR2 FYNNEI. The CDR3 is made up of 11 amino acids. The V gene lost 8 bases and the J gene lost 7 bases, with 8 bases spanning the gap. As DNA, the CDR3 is TGTGCCAGCCGTTTAGCTGAAAAACTGTTTTCT. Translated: CASRLAEKLFS.

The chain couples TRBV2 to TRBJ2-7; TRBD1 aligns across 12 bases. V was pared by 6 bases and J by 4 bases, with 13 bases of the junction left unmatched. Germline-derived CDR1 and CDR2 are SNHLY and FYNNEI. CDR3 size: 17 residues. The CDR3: CASRGHGTGGTTYEQYF. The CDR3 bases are TGTGCCAGCAGAGGCCACGGGACAGGGGGCACCACTTACGAGCAGTACTTC.

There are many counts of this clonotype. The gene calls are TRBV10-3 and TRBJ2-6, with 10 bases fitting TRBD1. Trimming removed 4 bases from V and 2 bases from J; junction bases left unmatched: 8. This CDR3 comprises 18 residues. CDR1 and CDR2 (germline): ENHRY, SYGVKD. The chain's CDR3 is CAISGETGGAAGANVLTF. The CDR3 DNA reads TGTGCCATCAGTGGGGAGACAGGGGGCGCAGCTGGGGCCAACGTCCTGACTTTC.

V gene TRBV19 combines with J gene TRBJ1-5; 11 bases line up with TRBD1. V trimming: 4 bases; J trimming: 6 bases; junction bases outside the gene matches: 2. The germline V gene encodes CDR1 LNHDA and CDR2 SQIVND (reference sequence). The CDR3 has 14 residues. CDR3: CASSRGQGAQPQHF. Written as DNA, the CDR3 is TGTGCCAGTAGTAGAGGACAGGGGGCTCAGCCCCAGCATTTT. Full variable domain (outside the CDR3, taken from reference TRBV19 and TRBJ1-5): DGGITQSPKYLFRKEGQNVTLSCEQNLNHDAMYWYRQDPGQGLRLIYYSQIVNDFQKGDIAEGYSVSREKKESFPLTVTSAQKNPTAFYLCASSRGQGAQPQHFGDGTRLSIL.

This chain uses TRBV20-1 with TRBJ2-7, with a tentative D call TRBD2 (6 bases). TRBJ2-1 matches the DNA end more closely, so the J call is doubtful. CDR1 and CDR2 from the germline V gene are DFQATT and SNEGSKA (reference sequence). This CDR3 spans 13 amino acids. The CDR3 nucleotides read TGCAGTGCTAGCCCCGGAGGGCCGAATGAGCAGTTCTTC. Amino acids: CSASPGGPNEQFF.

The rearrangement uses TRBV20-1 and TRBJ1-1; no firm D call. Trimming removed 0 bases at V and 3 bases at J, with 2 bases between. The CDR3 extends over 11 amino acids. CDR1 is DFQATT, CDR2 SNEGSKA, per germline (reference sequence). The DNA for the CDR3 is TGCAGTGCTAGAGAAGACACTGAAGCTTTCTTT. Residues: CSAREDTEAFF.

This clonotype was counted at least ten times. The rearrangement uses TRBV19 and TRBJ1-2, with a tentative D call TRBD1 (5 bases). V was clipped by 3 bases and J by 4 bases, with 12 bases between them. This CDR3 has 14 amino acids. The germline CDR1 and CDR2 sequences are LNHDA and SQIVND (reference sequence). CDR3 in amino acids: CASSIIRDVYGYTF. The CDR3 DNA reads TGTGCCAGTAGTATTATCCGGGACGTCTATGGCTACACCTTC.

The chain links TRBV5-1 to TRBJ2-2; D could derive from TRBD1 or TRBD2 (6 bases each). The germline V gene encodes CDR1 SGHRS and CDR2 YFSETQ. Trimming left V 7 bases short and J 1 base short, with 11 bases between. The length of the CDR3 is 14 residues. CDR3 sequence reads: CASVGGMNTGELFF. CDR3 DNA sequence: TGCGCCAGCGTAGGGGGGATGAACACCGGGGAGCTGTTTTTT. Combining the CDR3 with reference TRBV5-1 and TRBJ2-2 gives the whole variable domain KAGVTQTPRYLIKTRGQQVTLSCSPISGHRSVSWYQQTPGQGLQFLFEYFSETQRNKGNFPGRFSGRQFSNSRSEMNVSTLELGDSALYLCASVGGMNTGELFFGEGSRLTVL.

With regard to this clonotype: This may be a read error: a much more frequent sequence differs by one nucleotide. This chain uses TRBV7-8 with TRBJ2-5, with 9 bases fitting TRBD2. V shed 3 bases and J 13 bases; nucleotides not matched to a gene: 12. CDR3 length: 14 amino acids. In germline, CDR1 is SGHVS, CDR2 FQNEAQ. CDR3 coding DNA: TGTGCCAGCAGCTTGCGGGAGGGGTCCTACGAGCCGTACTTC. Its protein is CASSLREGSYEPYF.

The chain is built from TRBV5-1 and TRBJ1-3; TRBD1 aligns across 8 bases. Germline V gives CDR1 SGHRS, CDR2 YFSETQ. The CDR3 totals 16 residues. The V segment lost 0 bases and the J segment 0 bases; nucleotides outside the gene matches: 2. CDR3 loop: CASSLGGQGSGNTIYF. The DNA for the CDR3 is TGCGCCAGCAGCTTGGGTGGACAGGGCTCTGGAAACACCATATATTTT.